This T cell receptor beta chain was observed in a study of blood T cell repertoires in COVID-19. In the study overall: Researchers got acute and convalescent COVID-19 samples from the United States, Italy and Spain. From T cells, B-cell-depleted T cells, or PBMCs came the material, which was cDNA or gDNA.

In the authors' methods: Amplifying reference gene primers gave estimates of nucleated cell counts. Assay used: immunoSEQ multiplex PCR; TCRdb lists only in-frame clones, some missing. V and J calls plus clone size are reproduced from that table; the DNA served to infer D and trimming. Of 20,000 to 30,000 clones listed, 87% are singletons. V lost 5 bases to trimming and J lost 3 bases; unmatched junction nucleotides: 6. This CDR3 has 15 residues. Germline lookup yields CDR1 SGHTA and CDR2 FQGNSA. The source of this sequence is a human donor with active COVID-19. The donor label of this sample is uncertain. This chain connects TRBV7-2 to TRBJ2-1; 8 nucleotides match TRBD1. The sequencing sample was made of peripheral blood. The DNA of the CDR3 is TGTGCCAGCAGCCTCGGACAGGGTAACTACAATGAGCAGTTCTTC. It specifies CASSLGQGNYNEQFF.